This T cell receptor beta chain was profiled in a study of T cell changes during pregnancy in multiple sclerosis. Repertoires were generated with immunoSEQ multiplex PCR, while TCRdb's copy carries only in-frame clones and drops some. The profile covers roughly 48,000 clones, with over 80% appearing a single time and 0.7% to 1% taken by the ten largest. With 2 bases clipped from V and 1 base from J, the junction kept 1 base outside the gene matches. Per germline, CDR1 SGHRS and CDR2 YFSETQ. The CDR3 is made up of 15 amino acids. The source of this sequence is a female donor in good health, enrolled as a control in a pregnancy study. This chain connects TRBV5-1 to TRBJ2-2, with TRBD1 identical over 8 bases. Sequencing was performed on CD4+ T cells from peripheral blood mononuclear cells, taken in the second trimester of pregnancy. In nucleotides, the CDR3 is TGCGCCAGCAGCTTAGGGACAGGGAACACCGGGGAGCTGTTTTTT. Translation gives CASSLGTGNTGELFF.